The source of this T cell receptor (beta chain) is a study of blood T cells in healthy people across ages. Samples had at least 7 million PBMCs isolated from them. Using a J-beta primer mix together with a sample-barcoded 5' primer, a second PCR was run for roughly 6 to 11 cycles. A single record per CDR3 protein comes from TCRdb applying MiXCR to the 5' RACE reads. This repertoire shows around 1,700,000 distinct CDR3 sequences, 28% found once; its top ten account for 7.7%. V was clipped by 2 bases and J by 1 base, with 11 bases between them. The CDR3 is 15 amino acids. In germline, CDR1 is MGHDK, CDR2 SYGVNS. Study findings and constraints: Roughly linear age-related decline in beta diversity appeared, significant by age about 37. As naive T cell percentage varied, TCR beta diversity correlated strongly with it. A greater number of naive CD4+ cells and higher diversity distinguished long-lived donors from aged donors.

Remarks on this clonotype: The target antigen is unknown.

The chain links TRBV25-1 to TRBJ1-1; weak D call: TRBD1 (6 bases). The source is a woman in her 30s in good health. The specimen was blood. CDR3 in amino acids: CASSERRGSNTEAFF. CDR3 DNA: TGTGCCAGCAGTGAACGCAGGGGATCGAACACTGAAGCTTTCTTT.